Below are 30 T cell receptor beta chains sequenced from a single sample in a study of technical replicates of blood from several donors. Some clones are missing from TCRdb's copy, which holds only in-frame ones; the method was immunoSEQ multiplex PCR. The sample includes roughly 14,000 clones, around four fifths seen only once; the top ten take around 12%. The sample comprised PBMCs. The receptor set was obtained from a human donor in good health.

The chain recombines TRBV5-6 with TRBJ2-3; D remains unclear. The CDR3 spans 12 residues. V was shortened by 0 bases and J by 4 bases, with 3 bases between the two germline ends. Germline loops: CDR1 SGHDT, CDR2 YYEEEE. The CDR3 reads CASSLGADTQYF. The CDR3 nucleotides are TGTGCCAGCAGCTTGGGCGCAGATACGCAGTATTTT.

This chain connects TRBV7-3 to TRBJ2-3, with 8 nucleotides matching TRBD1. V shed 5 bases, J shed 5 bases, and the junction held 6 bases outside the gene matches. Germline V CDR1 and CDR2: SGHTA, FQGTGA. CDR3 length: 14 residues. CDR3 loop: CASSQQGVGDTQYF. As DNA, the CDR3 is TGTGCCAGCAGCCAACAGGGGGTGGGAGATACGCAGTATTTT.

The chain joins TRBV5-1 to TRBJ2-1; 11 bases agree with TRBD2. CDR3 length: 21 amino acids. J lost 0 bases, V lost 1 base, and 15 bases had no gene match. The germline CDR1 and CDR2 sequences are SGHRS and YFSETQ. The CDR3 coding sequence is TGCGCCAGCAGCTTGCCAACAATTAGCGGGAGGGCCACTAGCTCCTACAATGAGCAGTTCTTC. Translating gives CASSLPTISGRATSSYNEQFF.

This clone has more than one count but fewer than ten. V and J are TRBV6-5 and TRBJ2-6; weak D call: TRBD2 (5 bases). Germline V gene data show CDR1 as MNHEY and CDR2 as SVGAGI. This CDR3 region has 15 residues. With 1 base removed from V and 2 bases from J, the gap between germline ends came to 6 bases. The CDR3 coding sequence is TGTGCCAGCAGTTACTTCGGGGCTGGGGCCAACGTCCTGACTTTC. Its protein is CASSYFGAGANVLTF.

This chain uses TRBV7-3 with TRBJ2-5; 9 bases are a match to TRBD1. J gave up 4 bases and V 2 bases, and 11 bases lay outside the gene matches. This CDR3 region has 17 residues. CDR1 and CDR2 (germline): SGHTA, FQGTGA. This CDR3 reads CASSLSGTGWGRETQYF. DNA for the CDR3: TGTGCCAGCAGCTTATCTGGGACAGGGTGGGGGCGAGAGACCCAGTACTTC.

J is TRBJ2-7 and V is TRBV5-1; D is undetermined. Germline V gene lookup returns CDR1 SGHRS and CDR2 YFSETQ. With 0 bases removed from V and 0 bases from J, the gap between germline ends came to 7 bases. The length of the CDR3 is 14 residues. CDR3 sequence: CASSLAFSSYEQYF. The CDR3 nucleotides are TGCGCCAGCAGCTTGGCCTTTAGCTCCTACGAGCAGTACTTC.

This sequence joins TRBV2 and TRBJ1-2, with a possible D match to TRBD1 (5 bases). V was cut by 5 bases and J by 3 bases, with 10 bases left in between. CDR3 length: 13 residues. Per the germline V gene, CDR1 is SNHLY and CDR2 is FYNNEI. CDR3 nucleotide sequence: TGTGCCAGCAGTTGGACACCCGACTATGGCTACACCTTC. Protein sequence: CASSWTPDYGYTF.

V and J are TRBV7-2 and TRBJ2-4, with 8 nucleotides matching TRBD2. With 5 bases clipped from V and 6 bases from J, the junction kept 6 bases outside the gene matches. CDR3 length equals 14 residues. Germline V CDR1 and CDR2: SGHTA, FQGNSA. CDR3 nucleotide sequence: TGTGCCAGCAGCGGCGGGAGGAGAGGAAACATTCAGTACTTC. It is translated as CASSGGRRGNIQYF. Using reference TRBV7-2 and TRBJ2-4 for the parts outside the CDR3, the full variable domain is GAGVSQSPSNKVTEKGKDVELRCDPISGHTALYWYRQSLGQGLEFLIYFQGNSAPDKSGLPSDRFSAERTGGSVSTLTIQRTQQEDSAVYLCASSGGRRGNIQYFGAGTRLSVL.

The chain employs TRBV27 and TRBJ2-2, with D perhaps matching TRBD2 (5 bases). CDR1 and CDR2 (germline): MNHEY, SMNVEV (reference sequence). CDR3 length equals 14 residues. The germline V and J ends were trimmed by 3 bases and 0 bases, with 5 bases remaining between them. The CDR3 bases are TGTGCCAGCAGTTTCGGGACGAACACCGGGGAGCTGTTTTTT. It yields the protein CASSFGTNTGELFF.

The chain recombines TRBV5-1 with TRBJ2-2; D remains unclear. V was trimmed by 4 bases and J by 7 bases, leaving 14 bases between them. Germline V gives CDR1 SGHRS, CDR2 YFSETQ. The CDR3 length is 14 residues. For the CDR3, the DNA is TGCGCCAGCAGCCCCGACTTGATAAACGGGGAGCTGTTTTTT. Protein product: CASSPDLINGELFF.

This clone showed up just once. The CDR3, as DNA: TGTGCCAGCAGCTCTAACAATGAGCAGTTCTTC. It codes for CASSSNNEQFF. J is TRBJ2-1 and V is TRBV5-6, with D unresolved. Germline loops: CDR1 SGHDT, CDR2 YYEEEE. This CDR3 is built from 11 residues. The V and J ends lost 3 bases and 5 bases respectively, with 3 bases between them.

This rearrangement joins TRBV7-6 to TRBJ2-7, with 11 bases identical to TRBD2. V was clipped by 1 base and J by 4 bases; unmatched bases: 12. Germline CDR1 is SGHVS and CDR2 is FNYEAQ. This CDR3 has 18 residues. For the CDR3, the DNA is TGTGCCAGCAGCTTAGACACAGTCATAGCGGGAGGGCCTTACGAGCAGTACTTC. Translating it yields CASSLDTVIAGGPYEQYF.

This rearrangement joins TRBV19 to TRBJ2-1; no clear D gene. CDR1 LNHDA and CDR2 SQIVND come from the germline V gene (reference sequence). The CDR3 runs to 14 residues. V was shortened by 3 bases and J by 2 bases, with 8 bases between the two germline ends. CDR3 nucleotide sequence: TGTGCCAGTAGTATCGCCGACACCTACAATGAGCAGTTCTTC. Protein sequence: CASSIADTYNEQFF.

V is TRBV9 and J is TRBJ2-1, with D maybe TRBD1 (7 bases). In germline, CDR1 is SGDLS, CDR2 YYNGEE. The CDR3 spans 15 residues. Between the trimmed V and J ends, which lost 1 base and 5 bases, there was a span of 13 bases. The CDR3 loop reads CASSVQGGLNNEQFF. CDR3 sequence (DNA): TGTGCCAGCAGCGTACAGGGGGGACTCAACAATGAGCAGTTCTTC.

V and J are TRBV20-1 and TRBJ2-5, with D uncertain. CDR3 length: 10 residues. CDR1 DFQATT and CDR2 SNEGSKA come from the germline V gene (reference sequence). V was trimmed by 6 bases and J by 7 bases, leaving 9 bases between them. The CDR3 is CSAMGLTQYF. In DNA, the CDR3 is TGCAGTGCCATGGGCTTGACCCAGTACTTC.

The chain is built from TRBV2 and TRBJ2-3, with 12 positions matching TRBD2. CDR3 length: 18 amino acids. Trimming took 3 bases from V and 4 from J; bases not matched to a gene: 11. The germline gives CDR1 SNHLY, CDR2 FYNNEI. The CDR3 protein is CASSETLAGGGASDTQYF. The CDR3 coding sequence is TGTGCCAGCAGTGAGACTCTAGCGGGAGGGGGTGCATCAGATACGCAGTATTTT.

This chain links TRBV11-1 with TRBJ2-6; D not certain. The CDR3 length is 17 residues. The germline V gene encodes CDR1 SGHAT and CDR2 FQDESV (reference sequence). Trimming cost V 1 base and J 0 bases, with 10 bases left between them. Here the CDR3 reads CASSLEASSSGANVLTF. CDR3 coding DNA: TGTGCCAGCAGCTTAGAAGCGTCTTCCTCTGGGGCCAACGTCCTGACTTTC.

The chain carries TRBV6-4 and TRBJ1-1; 9 nucleotides agree with TRBD1. The germline V gene encodes CDR1 MRHNA and CDR2 SNTAGT. With 9 bases clipped from V and 5 bases from J, the junction kept 10 bases outside the gene matches. CDR3 length: 14 residues. The CDR3 sequence: CARQQGAGKTEAFF. For the CDR3, the DNA is TGTGCCAGACAACAGGGGGCAGGGAAAACTGAAGCTTTCTTT.

V usage is TRBV2 and J usage is TRBJ1-1; D call uncertain. CDR3 length: 15 residues. The V gene's germline CDR1 is SNHLY and CDR2 FYNNEI. With 8 bases removed from V and 4 bases from J, the gap between germline ends came to 20 bases. This CDR3 is CASDHGPGVGTEAFF. DNA of the CDR3: TGTGCCAGCGATCATGGCCCGGGTGTTGGCACTGAAGCTTTCTTT.

This sequence joins TRBV5-4 and TRBJ2-5; 8 bases are a match to TRBD1. There are 13 residues in the CDR3. V lost 5 bases, J lost 5 bases, and 5 bases stayed unmatched. Germline V CDR1 and CDR2: SGHNT, YYREEE (reference sequence). The DNA for the CDR3 is TGTGCCAGCAGTTCGGACAGGGACGAGACCCAGTACTTC. Its translation: CASSSDRDETQYF. The whole variable domain, filled in from reference TRBV5-4 and TRBJ2-5, reads ETGVTQSPTHLIKTRGQQVTLRCSSQSGHNTVSWYQQALGQGPQFIFQYYREEENGRGNFPPRFSGLQFPNYSSELNVNALELDDSALYLCASSSDRDETQYFGPGTRLLVL.

The rearrangement uses TRBV2 and TRBJ2-3; 7 bases match TRBD2. Germline V CDR1 and CDR2: SNHLY, FYNNEI. J lost 1 base, V lost 8 bases, and 6 bases had no gene match. The CDR3 contains 14 residues. CDR3 protein: CASSPRGGTDTQYF. DNA of the CDR3: TGTGCCAGCTCTCCCCGGGGGGGCACAGATACGCAGTATTTT.

The CDR3 is CASSELGVYGYTF. CDR3 in DNA: TGTGCCAGCAGTGAGTTAGGGGTCTATGGCTACACCTTC. V is TRBV6-1 and J is TRBJ1-2; a possible D gene is TRBD1 (5 bases). Trimming removed 3 bases at V and 4 bases at J, with 9 bases between. CDR3 length: 13 amino acids. The V gene's germline CDR1 is MNHNS and CDR2 SASEGT.

The chain couples TRBV10-3 to TRBJ2-2, with a weak D call TRBD1 (7 bases). The germline V and J ends were trimmed by 6 bases and 6 bases, with 20 bases remaining between them. Per the germline V gene, CDR1 is ENHRY and CDR2 is SYGVKD. This CDR3 has 16 amino acids. CDR3 sequence reads: CAIREGGQKVAGELFF. The CDR3 nucleotides read TGTGCCATCAGGGAGGGGGGACAGAAAGTAGCCGGGGAGCTGTTTTTT.

The chain carries TRBV6-1 and TRBJ2-7; D is perhaps TRBD1 (5 bases). The CDR3 loop spans 13 amino acids. Trimming cost V 7 bases and J 3 bases, with 13 bases left between them. Germline-derived CDR1 and CDR2 are MNHNS and SASEGT. CDR3 amino acids: CASNWGGSYEQYF. CDR3 sequence (DNA): TGTGCCAGCAACTGGGGCGGCAGCTACGAGCAGTACTTC.

This clone was picked up a small number of times. The chain couples TRBV7-6 to TRBJ2-1; 10 nucleotides agree with TRBD2. CDR1 and CDR2 (germline): SGHVS, FNYEAQ. This CDR3 is built from 17 residues. The V and J ends lost 5 bases and 6 bases, in that order; junction bases with no gene match: 13. CDR3 residues: CASSLRMASGRGNEQFF. CDR3 nucleotides: TGTGCCAGCAGCCTAAGAATGGCTAGCGGGAGAGGCAATGAGCAGTTCTTC.

The CDR3 sequence: CATSRDRGYYEQYF. CDR3 DNA sequence: TGTGCCACCAGCAGAGACAGGGGCTACTACGAGCAGTACTTC. This chain links TRBV15 with TRBJ2-7, with a weak D call TRBD1 (6 bases). The germline CDR1 and CDR2 sequences are LNHNV and YYDKDF (reference sequence). This CDR3 has 14 residues. Between the trimmed V and J ends, which lost 0 bases and 3 bases, there was a span of 9 bases.

This clone was seen a single time. The chain combines TRBV6-1 with TRBJ1-5, with 7 nucleotides matching TRBD1. Germline-derived CDR1 and CDR2 are MNHNS and SASEGT. After removal of 11 bases from V and 4 bases from J, the junction contained 8 bases not matched to a gene. The CDR3 contains 13 residues. The CDR3, as DNA: TGTGCCGGAAACAGGGGAATTAATCAGCCCCAGCATTTT. The encoded protein is CAGNRGINQPQHF.

The chain links TRBV4-1 to TRBJ2-1; possibly TRBD2 for D (6 bases). CDR1 is MGHRA, CDR2 YSYEKL, per germline. V lost 4 bases, J lost 7 bases, and 11 bases lay in between. This CDR3 comprises 13 residues. The CDR3 DNA sequence: TGCGCCAGCAGCCTAGCGGAGGGAAATGAGCAGTTCTTC. Translated: CASSLAEGNEQFF.

The V gene is TRBV27, the J gene TRBJ2-7, with a weak D call TRBD2 (5 bases). The CDR3 runs 13 residues. Trimming shortened V by 0 bases and J by 7 bases, and 10 bases separated the two germline ends. Germline assignment: CDR1 MNHEY and CDR2 SMNVEV (reference sequence). CDR3 amino acids: CASSLSISGEQYF. In DNA form, the CDR3 reads TGTGCCAGCAGTTTATCGATTTCGGGGGAGCAGTACTTC.

The chain recombines TRBV5-4 with TRBJ2-5; 9 nucleotides match TRBD2. From germline, CDR1 is SGHNT and CDR2 YYREEE (reference sequence). The junction had 18 bases not matched to a gene; V was cut back by 4 bases and J by 5 bases. The CDR3 loop spans 18 amino acids. In DNA form, the CDR3 reads TGTGCCAGCAGCACCAGCTGGGCGGGAGGGCCCGGCTGGGAGACCCAGTACTTC. Translated, it gives CASSTSWAGGPGWETQYF. Full variable domain (remainder filled in from reference TRBV5-4 and TRBJ2-5): ETGVTQSPTHLIKTRGQQVTLRCSSQSGHNTVSWYQQALGQGPQFIFQYYREEENGRGNFPPRFSGLQFPNYSSELNVNALELDDSALYLCASSTSWAGGPGWETQYFGPGTRLLVL.